The 24 T cell receptor beta chains in this list originate from one sample, sequenced in a study of T-cell reconstitution after alpha-beta-depleted transplantation in children. Using unique molecular identifiers, the investigators prepared the TCRbeta library. Via MiXCR, TCRdb re-called the PCR reads, giving one row per CDR3 protein. This table holds about 120,000 distinct CDR3 sequences, approximately 22% found once. Here the sequenced sample was PBMCs, mostly from graft donor cells, taken 180 days after TCRalphabeta/CD19-depleted stem cell transplant. These receptors all come from a male patient between 2 and 10 years old who had a stem cell transplant for chronic granulomatous disease, so the T cells may come from the graft donor.

This clonotype has ten or more counts. This chain joins TRBV5-1 and TRBJ2-7; perhaps D is TRBD1 or TRBD2 (6 bases each). Trimming pared 0 bases from V and 3 bases from J, leaving 13 bases between. The CDR3 runs to 15 residues. Germline V gene sequence: CDR1 SGHRS, CDR2 YFSETQ. CDR3 sequence: CASSLESGARYEQYF. For the CDR3, the DNA is TGCGCCAGCAGCTTGGAATCGGGGGCACGCTACGAGCAGTACTTC.

Ten or more counts support this clonotype. This chain uses TRBV7-2 with TRBJ1-1; 8 bases are a match to TRBD1. Trimming removed 3 bases from V and 4 bases from J; junction bases left unmatched: 7. The CDR3 is made up of 15 amino acids. Germline CDR1 is SGHTA and CDR2 is FQGNSA. CDR3 loop: CASSLERQGLTEAFF. CDR3 in DNA: TGTGCCAGCAGCTTGGAGAGACAGGGGCTCACTGAAGCTTTCTTT.

This clonotype was recorded many times. The chain couples TRBV7-2 to TRBJ2-1, with D possibly being TRBD1 or TRBD2 (5 bases each). The CDR3 has 15 residues. Trimming took 5 bases from V and 9 from J, leaving 20 bases between them. Germline V CDR1 and CDR2: SGHTA, FQGNSA. CDR3 residues: CASSPHGATGGEQFF. For the CDR3, the DNA is TGTGCCAGCAGCCCCCACGGAGCTACTGGGGGTGAGCAGTTCTTC. The variable domain in full, completed from reference TRBV7-2 and TRBJ2-1, reads GAGVSQSPSNKVTEKGKDVELRCDPISGHTALYWYRQSLGQGLEFLIYFQGNSAPDKSGLPSDRFSAERTGGSVSTLTIQRTQQEDSAVYLCASSPHGATGGEQFFGPGTRLTVL.

This clonotype was observed a few times. The V gene is TRBV7-7, the J gene TRBJ2-2, with 10 bases that match TRBD2. Unmatched junction bases numbered 10, after V lost 5 bases and J lost 7 bases. The CDR3 extends over 16 amino acids. The V gene's germline CDR1 is SSHAT and CDR2 FNYEAQ (reference sequence). In nucleotides, the CDR3 is TGTGCCAGCAGCACTTCTAGCGGGAGCGGTGTCGGGGAGCTGTTTTTT. Residues: CASSTSSGSGVGELFF.

This clonotype was counted many times. This chain uses TRBV20-1 with TRBJ2-3, with 7 bases fitting TRBD1. Per germline, CDR1 DFQATT and CDR2 SNEGSKA (reference sequence). The CDR3 has 14 residues. The V gene end was trimmed by 5 bases and the J gene end by 5 bases; junction bases not matched to a gene: 10. CDR3 bases: TGCAGTGCTGAAACAGGGGCGGGTGGAGATACGCAGTATTTT. As protein: CSAETGAGGDTQYF.

Remarks on this clonotype: One end of the junction fails to match germline, which may point to a read error. The CDR3 DNA reads TGTGCCAGCACCCAACAGACTAGCGGGCTTAGAAAAAGGGATGAGCAGTTCTTC. Its protein product is CASTQQTSGLRKRDEQFF. J is TRBJ2-1 and V is TRBV3-1; 10 bases line up with TRBD2. CDR1 LGHDT and CDR2 YNNKEL come from the germline V gene (reference sequence). The CDR3 length is 18 residues.

V is TRBV20-1 and J is TRBJ1-2; D perhaps matches TRBD1 (5 bases). CDR3 length equals 14 residues. Trimming took off 6 bases at V and 4 bases at J, with 18 bases between the two ends. Germline lookup yields CDR1 DFQATT and CDR2 SNEGSKA (reference sequence). The CDR3 DNA reads TGCAGTGCCACTAGGGACGCCGACGGCTATGGCTACACCTTC. Its protein product is CSATRDADGYGYTF.

The sample holds a few counts of this clonotype. The chain joins TRBV12-3 or TRBV12-4 to TRBJ2-5; D ambiguous. The ends were cut back, 7 bases at V and 0 bases at J, with 3 bases in the middle. The CDR3 has 11 residues. The CDR3 DNA is TGTGCCAGCACCTACCAAGAGACCCAGTACTTC. This translates into CASTYQETQYF.

This clonotype was recorded a few times. The chain links TRBV29-1 to TRBJ2-1; D is ambiguous. CDR1 SQVTM and CDR2 ANQGSEA come from the germline V gene. The V gene lost 1 base and the J gene lost 4 bases, with 17 bases spanning the gap. The CDR3 is 16 residues long. DNA for the CDR3: TGCAGCGTTGAAGGGGCGGACGTTGCGGCATACAATGAGCAGTTCTTC. Its translation is CSVEGADVAAYNEQFF.

This clonotype showed up just a few times. This chain connects TRBV7-6 to TRBJ1-4; TRBD1 might be the D (6 bases). The CDR3 length is 14 residues. V shed 0 bases and J shed 4 bases, with 6 bases lying between them. Germline values: CDR1 SGHVS, CDR2 FNYEAQ. In nucleotides, the CDR3 is TGTGCCAGCAGCTTAGCCAGGGGTAATGAAAAACTGTTTTTT. Protein product: CASSLARGNEKLFF.

The chain is built from TRBV5-6 and TRBJ2-3; D gene ambiguous. CDR1 is SGHDT and CDR2 is YYEEEE in the germline V gene. The CDR3 is 14 amino acids. The ends were cut back, 4 bases at V and 4 bases at J, with 13 bases in the middle. DNA for the CDR3: TGTGCCAGCAGCGGGCCACAATTCTCAGATACGCAGTATTTT. It translates to CASSGPQFSDTQYF. Looking up the rest from reference TRBV5-6 and TRBJ2-3 gives the full variable domain: DAGVTQSPTHLIKTRGQQVTLRCSPKSGHDTVSWYQQALGQGPQFIFQYYEEEERQRGNFPDRFSGHQFPNYSSELNVNALLLGDSALYLCASSGPQFSDTQYFGPGTRLTVL.

Note on this clonotype: Being one base from a much bigger clone, this may be a read error. The CDR3 DNA reads as TGTGCCAGCTGCCTCCCCAATTGGAATGAGCAGTTCTTC. Translating gives CASCLPNWNEQFF. The chain employs TRBV7-9 and TRBJ2-1; no definite D call. From germline, CDR1 is SEHNR and CDR2 FQNEAQ (reference sequence). V was clipped by 8 bases and J by 7 bases, with 15 bases between them. The CDR3 extends over 13 amino acids.

The chain joins TRBV7-2 to TRBJ2-3; the match to TRBD2 covers 8 bases. V was clipped by 0 bases and J by 6 bases; unmatched bases: 5. The CDR3 is 15 residues long. Germline CDR1 reads SGHTA; CDR2 reads FQGNSA. This CDR3 is CASSLAGGGRDTQYF. In DNA form, the CDR3 reads TGTGCCAGCAGCTTAGCCGGGGGGGGGCGTGATACGCAGTATTTT.

The gene calls are TRBV20-1 and TRBJ1-1; the match to TRBD1 covers 9 bases. V gave up 4 bases and J gave up 5 bases; unmatched junction bases: 14. This CDR3 spans 16 amino acids. CDR1 and CDR2 from the germline V gene are DFQATT and SNEGSKA (reference sequence). This CDR3 is CSATRNTGGVYTEAFF. The DNA for the CDR3 is TGCAGTGCTACCCGGAATACAGGGGGCGTCTATACTGAAGCTTTCTTT.

This clonotype appeared many times. This CDR3 is CASSLHNEQFF. CDR3 DNA sequence: TGTGCCAGCAGCCTTCACAATGAGCAGTTCTTC. The genes are TRBV3-1 and TRBJ2-1, with no clear D. This CDR3 has 11 residues. V gave up 4 bases and J gave up 5 bases, with 3 bases separating them. The germline V gene has CDR1 LGHDT and CDR2 YNNKEL (reference sequence).

This chain connects TRBV28 to TRBJ2-1; TRBD2 matches 9 bases. CDR3 size: 13 residues. Germline CDR1 is MDHEN and CDR2 is SYDVKM. V dropped 6 bases and J dropped 15; count of bases not matched to a gene: 12. DNA of the CDR3: TGTGCCAGCAGACCTTCTAGCGGGAAAGGGACGTTCTTC. This sequence encodes CASRPSSGKGTFF.

In its sample, this clonotype was seen a few times. The V and J genes are TRBV7-2 and TRBJ2-1; weak D call: TRBD2 (5 bases). The CDR3 covers 13 residues. V was pared by 1 base and J by 7 bases, with 8 bases between. CDR1 SGHTA and CDR2 FQGNSA come from the germline V gene. The CDR3 DNA sequence: TGTGCCAGCAGCTTAGTGAGGGCAAATGAGCAGTTCTTC. It is translated as CASSLVRANEQFF.

This clonotype showed up many times. The chain carries TRBV20-1 and TRBJ2-7; D is unclear. Between the trimmed V and J ends, which lost 1 base and 2 bases, there was a span of 12 bases. Germline CDR1 DFQATT, CDR2 SNEGSKA (reference sequence). The CDR3 loop spans 14 amino acids. The DNA of the CDR3 is TGCAGTGCTAGAGCTAACGGGTCCCCCTACGAGCAGTACTTC. This encodes CSARANGSPYEQYF.

This clonotype showed up just a few times. V usage is TRBV20-1 and J usage is TRBJ2-1; D is unresolved. The CDR3 length is 15 residues. Trimming removed 5 bases at V and 3 bases at J, with 17 bases between. Per the germline V gene, CDR1 is DFQATT and CDR2 is SNEGSKA (reference sequence). CDR3 DNA: TGCAGTGCTGATAAAACCCCATCCGGCTACAATGAGCAGTTCTTC. Translation: CSADKTPSGYNEQFF.

This clonotype was seen ten or more times. This chain uses TRBV12-3 or TRBV12-4 with TRBJ2-2; D is perhaps TRBD1 (6 bases). The V end lost 6 bases, the J end lost 5 bases, and 7 bases lay between the germline ends. This CDR3 comprises 12 residues. The CDR3 sequence is CASSQGTGELFF. The DNA of the CDR3 is TGTGCCAGCAGCCAGGGGACCGGGGAGCTGTTTTTT.

This clonotype was found many times. The chain joins TRBV20-1 to TRBJ2-7; D may correspond to TRBD1 or TRBD2 (5 bases each). The CDR3 contains 14 residues. The V end lost 7 bases, the J end lost 3 bases, and 19 bases lay between the germline ends. In germline, CDR1 is DFQATT, CDR2 SNEGSKA (reference sequence). Here the CDR3 reads CSGTRDSRLYEQYF. The DNA for the CDR3 is TGCAGTGGGACACGGGATTCACGTCTCTACGAGCAGTACTTC.

In this sample, this clonotype turned up many times. The rearrangement links TRBV12-3 or TRBV12-4 to TRBJ2-2; D perhaps matches TRBD1 (6 bases). V lost 2 bases and J 2 bases, leaving 18 bases between the germline ends. CDR3 length equals 18 residues. The CDR3 sequence: CASSLTLRDTTNTGELFF. As DNA, the CDR3 is TGTGCCAGCAGTTTAACACTCCGGGACACCACTAACACCGGGGAGCTGTTTTTT.

The V gene is TRBV5-1, the J gene TRBJ1-5; D gene uncertain. Trimming removed 0 bases from V and 5 bases from J, with 12 bases in between. This CDR3 is built from 15 residues. Germline values: CDR1 SGHRS, CDR2 YFSETQ. The CDR3 spells CASSLGEVGYQPQHF. In DNA form, the CDR3 reads TGCGCCAGCAGCTTGGGCGAGGTAGGGTATCAGCCCCAGCATTTT.

This clonotype has only a few counts. The rearrangement links TRBV5-1 to TRBJ2-1, with 12 nucleotides matching TRBD2. Germline lookup yields CDR1 SGHRS and CDR2 YFSETQ. J was trimmed by 5 bases and V by 4 bases; bases with no gene match: 10. The CDR3 loop spans 17 amino acids. The CDR3: CASSLAWLAGGDNEQFF. In DNA, the CDR3 is TGCGCCAGCAGCCTGGCTTGGCTAGCGGGGGGGGACAATGAGCAGTTCTTC.